Detailed here is one T cell receptor beta chain. What antigen it recognizes has not been identified. Per-base quality was not reported, and no clone a single base away is much larger than it. CDR1 SGHNT and CDR2 YENEEA were looked up in the germline V gene. The CDR3 numbers 18 residues from cysteine through phenylalanine. The DNA shown is the 54-base CDR3, in frame from base 1. The junction carries 24 bases between V and J, which are trimmed by 8 bases and 1 base respectively. The immunoSEQ Assay, a bias-controlled multiplex PCR, was used to amplify TCRbeta CDR3 regions from genomic DNA. As for how the authors treated the data: The number of nucleated cells in each sample was estimated from the amplification of reference gene primers within the assay. To quantify the absolute abundance of each unique TCRbeta CDR3 rearrangement, sequence reads were collapsed and filtered. For each sample, productive Simpson clonality was calculated as the square root of Simpson's diversity index over productive rearrangements. TCRdb mirrors the immuneACCESS table, restricted to in-frame sequences. Some clones are absent from its copies; in checked studies, under half trace to an unresolved V gene, and the reason for the others is unknown. That table supplies the V and J calls and clone size; D and trimming were determined from the DNA. The table for this sample lists 300,000 to 350,000 clones; 85% to 90% of them were counted only once. The ten biggest clones cover roughly 2.8% of the sample.

This sample is part of a study of blood T cell repertoires in COVID-19 (TCRdb year 2020). In the study overall: Collaborator samples came from the United States, Italy and Spain and covered acute and convalescent phases of COVID-19. The prospective study material was composed of cDNA or gDNA derived from T cells, B-cell-depleted T cells, or PBMCs. Subjects who had been exposed to COVID-19, were actively infected with it, or had recovered from it provided the deeply sampled blood TCRbeta repertoires that made up the dataset. The repertoires were released in a freely available public database meant as a resource for research on the immune response to SARS-CoV-2. The samples were drawn from two sources: the first 160 participants of the ongoing ImmuneRACE study, and 1,254 subjects contributed by 6 global collaborators. Sample metadata almost always included a de-identified subject ID, COVID-19 status, age in years and sex. HLA class I and class II types, where available, came from metadata supplied by the sample provider rather than from assay-based typing.

General findings and caveats noted by the study authors: The quantity of clinical and demographic metadata differed by source and by participant and was supplied without curation.

In Seattle, one collaborating source enrolled patients while the infection was active and tracked those patients longitudinally over the course of disease. Collaborating institutions collected whole blood in K2EDTA tubes following their own protocols. Collaborator samples were shipped for TCRbeta analysis as frozen whole blood, isolated PBMCs, or DNA extracted from either sample type. The TCR was taken from a woman aged 30 to 39 with COVID-19, enrolled during active disease. The sequence links TRBV11-3 to TRBJ2-1; TRBD1 could be the D gene, as 6 bases match. The sample consisted of peripheral blood. The bases are TGTGCCAGCTCCGGCGGACAGAGCCGGGACGAGTCCTACAATGAGCAGTTCTTC. Its protein product is CASSGGQSRDESYNEQFF.